The 26 T cell receptor beta chains reported below all come from one sample, sequenced in a study of blood T cells in healthy people across ages. Next came a second PCR, run for about 7 to 12 cycles, which used a sample-barcoded 5' primer along with a J-beta primer mix. TCRdb re-analysed the 5' RACE reads in MiXCR, keeping a single row per CDR3 protein. The table has some 1.6 million distinct CDR3 sequences, roughly 30% seen once. Sequencing was done on a sample of blood. These receptors came from a woman between 25 and 40 years old in good health.

This rearrangement joins TRBV5-1 to TRBJ2-1; 15 nucleotides agree with TRBD2. CDR3 length: 19 residues. Germline V gives CDR1 SGHRS, CDR2 YFSETQ. V dropped 4 bases and J dropped 0; count of bases not matched to a gene: 8. CDR3 sequence: CASSRGTSGGPSSYNEQFF. The CDR3 DNA reads TGCGCCAGCAGCCGGGGGACTAGCGGGGGGCCGAGCTCCTACAATGAGCAGTTCTTC.

This clonotype has only a few counts. The chain uses TRBV7-9 and TRBJ2-3; TRBD2 matches 10 bases. CDR3 length: 16 residues. Germline V gives CDR1 SEHNR, CDR2 FQNEAQ (reference sequence). V trimming: 5 bases; J trimming: 4 bases; junction bases outside the gene matches: 9. In nucleotides, the CDR3 is TGTGCCAGCAGCACAGTAGCGGGGGGAGGCGCAGATACGCAGTATTTT. Its protein product is CASSTVAGGGADTQYF.

The chain has TRBV4-1 and TRBJ2-3; 7 bases are shared with TRBD2. CDR1 is MGHRA, CDR2 YSYEKL, per germline. J lost 1 base, V lost 1 base, and 5 bases had no gene match. The CDR3 runs to 16 residues. CDR3 bases: TGCGCCAGCAGCCAAGTGGCCCGGGGGGGCACAGATACGCAGTATTTT. Residues: CASSQVARGGTDTQYF.

The chain links TRBV3-1 to TRBJ1-2, with D possibly matching TRBD1 (6 bases). V lost 2 bases to trimming and J lost 4 bases, with 11 bases between them. In germline, CDR1 is LGHDT, CDR2 YNNKEL (reference sequence). CDR3 length: 14 residues. This CDR3 is CASSQLEQGYGYTF. In DNA, the CDR3 is TGTGCCAGCAGCCAATTGGAACAGGGCTATGGCTACACCTTC.

This clonotype has more than one count but fewer than ten. The J gene is TRBJ1-1, the V gene TRBV5-1; a possible D gene is TRBD1 (6 bases). Germline values: CDR1 SGHRS, CDR2 YFSETQ. Trimming cost V 4 bases and J 4 bases, with 14 bases left between them. This CDR3 spans 14 amino acids. The CDR3 nucleotides are TGCGCCAGCAGCAAAGTCCTAGGGGGCACTGAAGCTTTCTTT. It translates to CASSKVLGGTEAFF.

This clonotype was seen a few times. This rearrangement joins TRBV25-1 to TRBJ2-7; D perhaps matches TRBD2 (6 bases). Trimming removed 2 bases from V and 2 bases from J, with 13 bases in between. Per the germline V gene, CDR1 is MGHDK and CDR2 is SYGVNS. The CDR3 extends over 15 amino acids. The CDR3 DNA is TGTGCCAGCAGTGAAAACGGTCGGGGGACCTACGAGCAGTACTTC. It encodes CASSENGRGTYEQYF.

The chain employs TRBV5-1 and TRBJ2-7; D call uncertain. Germline CDR1 SGHRS, CDR2 YFSETQ. The CDR3 is 14 amino acids. Trimming left V 4 bases short and J 6 bases short, with 17 bases between. As DNA, the CDR3 is TGCGCCAGCAGCCCCGGAGACACCTGGGGCGAGCAGTACTTC. Translated, it gives CASSPGDTWGEQYF.

The CDR3 DNA reads as TGCGCCAGCAGCCACTCCCCGGCGGGAGCAAACACAGATACGCAGTATTTT. Its translation is CASSHSPAGANTDTQYF. This chain joins TRBV4-1 and TRBJ2-3, with TRBD2 identical over 7 bases. CDR3 length: 17 residues. CDR1 is MGHRA and CDR2 is YSYEKL in the germline V gene. Trimming took 3 bases from V and 2 from J; bases not matched to a gene: 11.

A note on this clonotype: A read error may be the cause here, since a much bigger clone is one base away. The rearrangement uses TRBV20-1 and TRBJ2-7; maybe TRBD1 (5 bases). Trimming took 6 bases from V and 5 from J, leaving 20 bases between them. The CDR3 contains 14 residues. Germline values: CDR1 DFQATT, CDR2 SNEGSKA (reference sequence). The DNA of the CDR3 is TGCAGTGCGAACCGCTCAGGGTCTTCCCACGAGCAGTACTTC. This sequence encodes CSANRSGSSHEQYF.

This clonotype was counted only a few times. The chain carries TRBV5-1 and TRBJ2-3; either TRBD1 or TRBD2 may supply D (5 bases each). This CDR3 is built from 16 residues. The V gene lost 2 bases and the J gene lost 1 base, with 14 bases spanning the gap. In germline, CDR1 is SGHRS, CDR2 YFSETQ. This chain's CDR3 is CASSFDSGGGTDTQYF. CDR3 in DNA: TGCGCCAGCAGCTTCGATTCTGGGGGTGGCACAGATACGCAGTATTTT.

This clonotype appeared a few times. V is TRBV27 and J is TRBJ1-2, with a possible D match to TRBD1 (5 bases). Trimming stripped 0 bases from V and 3 bases from J, with 11 bases between. Germline values: CDR1 MNHEY, CDR2 SMNVEV (reference sequence). The CDR3 extends over 15 amino acids. The DNA for the CDR3 is TGTGCCAGCAGTTTATCAGGACTGGGGGACTATGGCTACACCTTC. As protein: CASSLSGLGDYGYTF.

V gene TRBV10-3 combines with J gene TRBJ1-2; the D is unclear. Germline loops: CDR1 ENHRY, CDR2 SYGVKD. V lost 0 bases to trimming and J lost 4 bases, with 9 bases between them. The length of the CDR3 is 14 residues. The CDR3 protein is CAISESQGLYGYTF. The DNA of the CDR3 is TGTGCCATCAGTGAGTCCCAAGGGCTCTATGGCTACACCTTC.

This clonotype was observed a handful of times. The V gene is TRBV12-3 or TRBV12-4, the J gene TRBJ2-5, with D maybe TRBD1 (5 bases). The end of the DNA is better explained by TRBJ2-7, so the J call may be wrong. The CDR3 runs to 12 residues. The CDR3 DNA is TGTGCCAGCAGCCCTTGGGGCGCCGAGCAGTACTTC. Residues: CASSPWGAEQYF.

V is TRBV2 and J is TRBJ1-5, with D hard to call. Germline CDR1 SNHLY, CDR2 FYNNEI. The CDR3 extends over 14 amino acids. Trimming removed 4 bases from V and 3 bases from J, with 10 bases in between. The CDR3 reads CASSVGWVNQPQHF. DNA of the CDR3: TGTGCCAGCAGTGTCGGCTGGGTCAATCAGCCCCAGCATTTT.

This clonotype has a handful of counts. The chain employs TRBV4-1 and TRBJ2-7, with 11 bases that match TRBD2. Germline trimming cut 1 base from V and 4 bases from J; bases unmatched to any gene: 9. CDR1 is MGHRA, CDR2 YSYEKL, per germline. The CDR3 is 17 residues long. The CDR3 loop is CASSQVGTSGSSYEQYF. CDR3 nucleotide sequence: TGCGCCAGCAGCCAAGTAGGGACTAGCGGTTCGTCATACGAGCAGTACTTC.

The genes are TRBV3-1 and TRBJ2-5, with D maybe TRBD1 (6 bases). V lost 4 bases, J lost 2 bases, and 14 bases lay in between. The germline CDR1 and CDR2 sequences are LGHDT and YNNKEL (reference sequence). CDR3 length equals 15 residues. The CDR3 spells CASSPTGIGQETQYF. The CDR3, as DNA: TGTGCCAGCAGCCCCACAGGGATCGGGCAAGAGACCCAGTACTTC.

In the case of this clonotype: Possible read error: a much larger clone is one base away. J is TRBJ2-7 and V is TRBV4-1; D call uncertain. Per the germline V gene, CDR1 is MGHRA and CDR2 is YSYEKL. The CDR3 loop spans 13 amino acids. The CDR3 nucleotides read TGCGCCGGCAGCCAAGATCCCCTCTACGAGCAGTACTTC. The encoded protein is CAGSQDPLYEQYF.

This clonotype was detected ten times or more. V and J are TRBV6-1 and TRBJ2-4; D gene ambiguous. Trimming left V 5 bases short and J 6 bases short, with 14 bases between. Germline CDR1 MNHNS, CDR2 SASEGT. The CDR3 loop spans 14 amino acids. CDR3 region: CASSSQPWGNIQYF. Written as DNA, the CDR3 is TGTGCCAGCAGTTCCCAGCCATGGGGAAACATTCAGTACTTC.

This chain's CDR3 is CASSPQSGRLMNTEAFF. CDR3 DNA sequence: TGTGCCAGCAGCCCCCAATCCGGCAGGTTGATGAACACTGAAGCTTTCTTT. The V and J genes are TRBV9 and TRBJ1-1; D is ambiguous. The germline V gene has CDR1 SGDLS and CDR2 YYNGEE. V lost 4 bases and J lost 0, with 19 bases in between. The CDR3 is made up of 17 amino acids.

This clonotype was counted many times. The J gene is TRBJ2-7, the V gene TRBV28; TRBD1 or TRBD2 may be the D gene (6 bases each). Germline V gene lookup returns CDR1 MDHEN and CDR2 SYDVKM. CDR3 size: 17 residues. V was pared by 3 bases and J by 2 bases, with 20 bases between. The DNA for the CDR3 is TGTGCCAGCAGTTTTCTGCCGGGGGCCGCCCGAGCCTACGAGCAGTACTTC. Its protein product is CASSFLPGAARAYEQYF.

The V gene is TRBV20-1, the J gene TRBJ2-1, with 8 bases matching TRBD1. The CDR3 totals 14 residues. Germline V gene lookup returns CDR1 DFQATT and CDR2 SNEGSKA (reference sequence). V gave up 5 bases and J gave up 4 bases; unmatched junction bases: 7. The CDR3 sequence: CSAPGQGPYNEQFF. CDR3 nucleotides: TGCAGTGCTCCCGGACAGGGCCCTTACAATGAGCAGTTCTTC.

Comments on this clonotype: The CDR3 ends on some other residue instead of the conserved phenylalanine or tryptophan, so this is likely a read error. This chain connects TRBV5-1 to TRBJ2-1; 10 nucleotides line up with TRBD2. CDR3 size: 16 residues. Germline CDR1 reads SGHRS; CDR2 reads YFSETQ. Germline trimming cut 0 bases from V and 4 bases from J; bases unmatched to any gene: 4. The CDR3 nucleotides are TGCGCCAGCAGCTTGGCGACTAGCGGGTTTTACAATGAGCAGTTCCTC. It specifies CASSLATSGFYNEQFL.

This clonotype was counted between two and nine times. The chain couples TRBV30 to TRBJ1-2; D is unclear. V gave up 0 bases and J gave up 8 bases, with 13 bases separating them. Germline V gives CDR1 GTSNPN, CDR2 SVGIG (reference sequence). This CDR3 has 13 residues. The CDR3 DNA sequence: TGTGCCTGGAGTGTTGATCGCCAGGTCGGCTACACCTTC. Translated, it gives CAWSVDRQVGYTF.

V and J are TRBV10-3 and TRBJ1-5; D is undetermined. Trimming stripped 4 bases from V and 5 bases from J, with 18 bases between. This CDR3 is 16 amino acids long. From germline, CDR1 is ENHRY and CDR2 SYGVKD. CDR3: CAISGWADQKDQPQHF. Written as DNA, the CDR3 is TGTGCCATCAGTGGGTGGGCAGACCAAAAGGATCAGCCCCAGCATTTT.

A remark on this clonotype: Germline is not matched at one junction end, which may reflect a read error. The chain uses TRBV14 and TRBJ2-5, with D perhaps matching TRBD2 (5 bases). The germline V gene encodes CDR1 SGHDN and CDR2 FVKESK. The CDR3 extends over 14 amino acids. DNA for the CDR3: TGTGCCAGCAGCTCCCATTGGGAGCAAGAGTCCCAGTACTTC. Translating it yields CASSSHWEQESQYF.

This rearrangement joins TRBV12-3 or TRBV12-4 to TRBJ2-5; possible D gene TRBD2, 5 bases. V dropped 7 bases and J dropped 7 bases, with 10 bases sitting between them. This CDR3 spans 11 amino acids. This CDR3 reads CASTLRGTQYF. The DNA for the CDR3 is TGTGCCAGCACCCTTCGGGGGACCCAGTACTTC.